This T cell receptor (beta chain) originates from a study of T cell repertoires in cytomegalovirus infection. Each CDR3 protein gets one entry after TCRdb re-called the reads with MiXCR. The table lists 400,000 to 550,000 distinct CDR3 sequences, approximately 11% of them singletons. This clonotype has at least ten counts. V was clipped by 4 bases and J by 3 bases; unmatched bases: 4. Germline V gene data show CDR1 as MRHNA and CDR2 as SNTAGT. The CDR3 runs 15 residues. The chain combines TRBV6-4 with TRBJ2-2; 8 bases are a match to TRBD2. Sequenced: PBMCs. The sequence derives from a human donor in good health (CMV status not recorded). Some clones in this sample may be carry-over from other donors' samples. The CDR3 DNA sequence: TGTGCCAGCAGTGCGAGCGGGGGCTACACCGGGGAGCTGTTTTTT. This codes for CASSASGGYTGELFF.